This T cell receptor beta chain is drawn from a study of T cell changes during pregnancy in multiple sclerosis. Some clones are missing from TCRdb's copy, which holds only in-frame ones; the method was immunoSEQ multiplex PCR. The data contain fewer than 70,000 clones, around nine tenths of them singletons. The V segment lost 5 bases and the J segment 6 bases; nucleotides outside the gene matches: 9. There are 15 residues in the CDR3. CDR1 MNHNY and CDR2 SVGAGI come from the germline V gene (reference sequence). The chain uses TRBV6-6 and TRBJ2-7; 11 bases fit TRBD2. The sample consisted of peripheral blood from another person, used as feeder cells. This receptor was taken from a human donor whose cells served as feeder cells for cultures in a pregnancy study. CDR3 sequence: CASSPRLAGLLEQYF. CDR3 nucleotides: TGTGCCAGCAGTCCCCGACTAGCGGGGCTTCTCGAGCAGTACTTC.